These 25 T cell receptor beta chains originate from one sample sequenced in a study of Ad26.COV2.S vaccination and SARS-CoV-2 variants. Sequencing used immunoSEQ multiplex PCR; TCRdb keeps in-frame clones, though not all of them. The table includes about 94,000 clones, roughly 85% detected once. Sample: peripheral blood, taken after recovery from COVID-19. The receptors derive from a human donor who had recovered from COVID-19.

The J gene is TRBJ2-7, the V gene TRBV18; D is undetermined. This CDR3 spans 14 amino acids. Trimming pared 3 bases from V and 3 bases from J, leaving 12 bases between. CDR1 is KGHSH and CDR2 is LQKENI in the germline V gene. This CDR3 reads CASSPLSESYEQYF. CDR3 bases: TGTGCCAGCTCACCGCTCAGCGAAAGCTACGAGCAGTACTTC.

As regards this clone: The same CDR3 is also encoded by other DNA sequences in this sample. V gene TRBV18 combines with J gene TRBJ1-6; 7 bases are shared with TRBD1. Germline CDR1 reads KGHSH; CDR2 reads LQKENI. This CDR3 region has 14 residues. The V segment lost 1 base and the J segment 8 bases; nucleotides outside the gene matches: 2. DNA for the CDR3: TGTGCCAGCTCACCACAGGGGGCTGATTCACCCCTCCACTTT. Protein sequence: CASSPQGADSPLHF.

The chain is built from TRBV19 and TRBJ2-7, with D hard to call. The CDR3 runs 15 residues. V lost 1 base to trimming and J lost 0 bases, with 10 bases between them. CDR1 and CDR2 from the germline V gene are LNHDA and SQIVND (reference sequence). CDR3 sequence (DNA): TGTGCCAGTAGTATAGGGACGGCCAGCTCCTACGAGCAGTACTTC. This translates into CASSIGTASSYEQYF.

The chain links TRBV18 to TRBJ2-3; 9 bases align to TRBD2. The CDR3 has 16 amino acids. Germline assignment: CDR1 KGHSH and CDR2 LQKENI. V gave up 6 bases and J gave up 0 bases; unmatched junction bases: 7. The CDR3 region is CASSLTSGSSTDTQYF. The CDR3 region has the DNA TGTGCCAGCTCCCTCACTAGCGGGTCTAGCACAGATACGCAGTATTTT.

The chain recombines TRBV7-2 with TRBJ1-5, with a tentative D call TRBD1 (5 bases). Germline CDR1 reads SGHTA; CDR2 reads FQGNSA. The V end was cut by 2 bases, the J end by 7 bases, with 12 bases between. This CDR3 contains 14 residues. The CDR3 sequence: CASSLSRGEQPQHF. CDR3 DNA sequence: TGTGCCAGCAGCTTATCACGGGGCGAGCAGCCCCAGCATTTT.

This clone was seen a single time. V and J are TRBV28 and TRBJ2-4, with 9 bases that match TRBD1. Trimming removed 3 bases from V and 0 bases from J; junction bases left unmatched: 12. The CDR3 is 19 amino acids. Germline CDR1 MDHEN, CDR2 SYDVKM. CDR3 protein: CASSFPGQGWGLAKNIQYF. The CDR3 DNA reads TGTGCCAGCAGTTTCCCGGGACAGGGATGGGGCCTAGCCAAAAACATTCAGTACTTC.

This clone showed up just once. The V gene is TRBV13, the J gene TRBJ2-7; 8 nucleotides agree with TRBD1. The CDR3 length is 16 residues. In germline, CDR1 is PRHDT, CDR2 FYEKMQ (reference sequence). Trimming removed 0 bases from V and 0 bases from J; junction bases left unmatched: 4. The CDR3 is CASSLGGQGASYEQYF. CDR3 sequence (DNA): TGTGCCAGCAGCTTAGGAGGGCAGGGGGCCTCCTACGAGCAGTACTTC.

The chain joins TRBV12-3 or TRBV12-4 to TRBJ1-4; D unclear. Trimming took 0 bases from V and 4 from J, leaving 0 bases between them. This CDR3 is 12 amino acids long. CDR3 DNA sequence: TGTGCCAGCAGTTTAGCTAATGAAAAACTGTTTTTT. Its protein is CASSLANEKLFF.

This rearrangement joins TRBV11-3 to TRBJ2-3; 7 nucleotides match TRBD2. V shed 3 bases and J 2 bases; nucleotides not matched to a gene: 2. This CDR3 contains 14 residues. CDR1 is SGHNT and CDR2 is YENEEA in the germline V gene. CDR3 sequence reads: CASSFGTTTDTQYF. CDR3 sequence (DNA): TGTGCCAGCAGCTTCGGGACTACCACAGATACGCAGTATTTT.

V is TRBV18 and J is TRBJ2-1, with D hard to call. The CDR3 is made up of 11 amino acids. V lost 3 bases to trimming and J lost 15 bases, with 12 bases between them. Germline V lookup: CDR1 KGHSH, CDR2 LQKENI. The CDR3 DNA reads TGTGCCAGCTCACCTCTCCCGACCCTGTTCTTC. Protein: CASSPLPTLFF.

This clone was observed a single time. J is TRBJ2-3 and V is TRBV5-4; D not resolved. This CDR3 contains 15 residues. V lost 4 bases to trimming and J lost 2 bases, with 14 bases between them. Germline V gene sequence: CDR1 SGHNT, CDR2 YYREEE (reference sequence). As DNA, the CDR3 is TGTGCCAGCAGCCCCCAAGCTAGACCCACAGATACGCAGTATTTT. Translated: CASSPQARPTDTQYF.

The gene calls are TRBV5-5 and TRBJ2-7; D uncertain. The V end was cut by 3 bases, the J end by 6 bases, with 10 bases between. Germline CDR1 and CDR2: SGHKS and YYEKEE (reference sequence). The CDR3 sequence is 12 residues long. The CDR3 spells CASSYRVPEQYF. CDR3 in DNA: TGTGCCAGCAGCTATCGGGTTCCCGAGCAGTACTTC.

V gene TRBV28 combines with J gene TRBJ1-5, with D possibly matching TRBD1 (6 bases). This CDR3 is 15 amino acids long. The germline V and J ends were trimmed by 6 bases and 2 bases, with 14 bases remaining between them. The germline gives CDR1 MDHEN, CDR2 SYDVKM. The CDR3 region is CASSQNRAGNQPQHF. The DNA for the CDR3 is TGTGCCAGCAGCCAGAACAGGGCCGGCAATCAGCCCCAGCATTTT.

CDR3 nucleotides: TGTGCCAGCAGTTCCGCCCAGGGGGCGCTTAGAGTCTATGGCTACACCTTC. Residues: CASSSAQGALRVYGYTF. The chain links TRBV27 to TRBJ1-2; 8 bases map to TRBD1. Germline trimming cut 4 bases from V and 4 bases from J; bases unmatched to any gene: 14. Germline CDR1 is MNHEY and CDR2 is SMNVEV (reference sequence). The CDR3 has 17 amino acids.

This clone appeared a few times. The chain joins TRBV7-9 to TRBJ1-6; 7 bases are shared with TRBD1. CDR1 SEHNR and CDR2 FQNEAQ come from the germline V gene (reference sequence). Unmatched junction bases numbered 7, after V lost 6 bases and J lost 11 bases. This CDR3 region has 13 residues. The CDR3 reads CASRDRDGTPLHF. CDR3 sequence (DNA): TGTGCCAGCAGAGACAGGGATGGTACACCCCTCCACTTT.

The chain has TRBV5-3 and TRBJ2-7, with D unclear. TRBV5-3 carries the ORF label, with uncertain function. Trimming removed 4 bases at V and 6 bases at J, with 14 bases between. CDR3 length equals 13 residues. CDR3 nucleotide sequence: TGTGCCAGAAGCCTCCCAGAAAGGGCCGAGCAGTACTTC. Translated, it gives CARSLPERAEQYF.

V is TRBV27 and J is TRBJ1-5; no clear D. The V and J ends lost 4 bases and 4 bases respectively, with 5 bases between them. The CDR3 consists of 12 residues. The germline CDR1 and CDR2 sequences are MNHEY and SMNVEV (reference sequence). The DNA of the CDR3 is TGTGCCAGCAGTTCGGGGAATCAGCCCCAGCATTTT. This translates into CASSSGNQPQHF.

This chain uses TRBV13 with TRBJ1-5; D remains ambiguous. The CDR3 spans 14 residues. Trimming pared 0 bases from V and 4 bases from J, leaving 7 bases between. Germline V gene lookup returns CDR1 PRHDT and CDR2 FYEKMQ (reference sequence). The CDR3 sequence: CASSLGESNQPQHF. The CDR3 region has the DNA TGTGCCAGCAGCTTAGGGGAGTCTAATCAGCCCCAGCATTTT. The full variable domain, in which reference TRBV13 and TRBJ1-5 provide the parts outside the CDR3, is AAGVIQSPRHLIKEKRETATLKCYPIPRHDTVYWYQQGPGQDPQFLISFYEKMQSDKGSIPDRFSAQQFSDYHSELNMSSLELGDSALYFCASSLGESNQPQHFGDGTRLSIL.

The chain employs TRBV19 and TRBJ1-5; 8 nucleotides match TRBD1. CDR3 size: 13 residues. Germline CDR1 reads LNHDA; CDR2 reads SQIVND (reference sequence). J lost 7 bases, V lost 4 bases, and 3 bases had no gene match. The CDR3 spells CASSKDREQPQHF. In DNA form, the CDR3 reads TGTGCCAGTAGTAAGGACAGGGAACAGCCCCAGCATTTT.

The gene calls are TRBV29-1 and TRBJ2-1; 10 bases agree with TRBD2. The CDR3 loop spans 15 amino acids. Germline-derived CDR1 and CDR2 are SQVTM and ANQGSEA. Unmatched junction bases numbered 4, after V lost 5 bases and J lost 0 bases. The CDR3 DNA is TGCAGCGTTTACGAGCGGGAGGGCTCCTACAATGAGCAGTTCTTC. Encoded protein: CSVYEREGSYNEQFF.

V usage is TRBV7-6 and J usage is TRBJ2-5; D gene uncertain. The CDR3 runs 19 residues. From germline, CDR1 is SGHVS and CDR2 FNYEAQ. Between the trimmed V and J ends, which lost 1 base and 7 bases, there was a span of 28 bases. Here the CDR3 reads CASSLVSRQRRDPTGTQYF. CDR3 bases: TGTGCCAGCAGCTTAGTAAGTCGCCAACGGAGAGACCCGACGGGGACCCAGTACTTC.

The chain couples TRBV18 to TRBJ1-1; tentative D call: TRBD1 (6 bases). Trimming left V 5 bases short and J 4 bases short, with 11 bases between. The CDR3 spans 13 residues. CDR1 is KGHSH and CDR2 is LQKENI in the germline V gene. CDR3 DNA: TGTGCCAGCTCAGACAGGCTTAGCACTGAAGCTTTCTTT. It yields the protein CASSDRLSTEAFF.

The chain carries TRBV25-1 and TRBJ1-1; D is uncertain. Germline lookup yields CDR1 MGHDK and CDR2 SYGVNS. V lost 4 bases and J lost 6, with 9 bases in between. The CDR3 covers 12 residues. Here the CDR3 DNA reads TGTGCCAGCAGTGGTCGAAGGGCTGAAGCTTTCTTT. Translating it yields CASSGRRAEAFF.

The chain uses TRBV7-9 and TRBJ1-1, with 7 bases aligning to TRBD1. CDR3 length equals 14 residues. The J segment lost 8 bases and the V segment lost 5 bases, leaving 11 bases of the junction unmatched. Germline assignment: CDR1 SEHNR and CDR2 FQNEAQ (reference sequence). CDR3 in amino acids: CASSQGDSRYEAFF. The CDR3 DNA follows: TGTGCCAGCAGCCAGGGGGATTCCCGATACGAAGCTTTCTTT.

The V gene is TRBV7-9, the J gene TRBJ2-5; 7 bases line up with TRBD2. The junction had 8 bases not matched to a gene; V was cut back by 2 bases and J by 11 bases. This CDR3 comprises 13 residues. Germline V gene data show CDR1 as SEHNR and CDR2 as FQNEAQ (reference sequence). DNA for the CDR3: TGTGCCAGCAGCTTATCTGTGCGGGAGTATCAGTACTTC. Protein sequence: CASSLSVREYQYF.